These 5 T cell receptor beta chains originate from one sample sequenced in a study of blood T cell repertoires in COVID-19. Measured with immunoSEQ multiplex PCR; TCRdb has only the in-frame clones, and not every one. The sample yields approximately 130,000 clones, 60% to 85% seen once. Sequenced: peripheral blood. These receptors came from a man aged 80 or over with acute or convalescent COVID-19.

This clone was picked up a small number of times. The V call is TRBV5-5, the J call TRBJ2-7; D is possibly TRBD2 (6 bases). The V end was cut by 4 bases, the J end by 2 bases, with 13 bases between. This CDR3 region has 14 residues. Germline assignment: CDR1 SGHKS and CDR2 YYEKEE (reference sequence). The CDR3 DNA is TGTGCCAGCAGCGGAGACGGAGGGGCCTACGAGCAGTACTTC. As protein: CASSGDGGAYEQYF.

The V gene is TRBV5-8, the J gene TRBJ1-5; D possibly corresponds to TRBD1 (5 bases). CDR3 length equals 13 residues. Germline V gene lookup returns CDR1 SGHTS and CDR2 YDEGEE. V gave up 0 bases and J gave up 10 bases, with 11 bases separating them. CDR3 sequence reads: CASSLDRWSPQHF. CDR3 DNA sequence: TGTGCCAGCAGCTTGGACAGGTGGAGCCCCCAGCATTTT. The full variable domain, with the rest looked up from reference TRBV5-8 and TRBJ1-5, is EAGVTQSPTHLIKTRGQQATLRCSPISGHTSVYWYQQALGLGLQFLLWYDEGEERNRGNFPPRFSGRQFPNYSSELNVNALELEDSALYLCASSLDRWSPQHFGDGTRLSIL.

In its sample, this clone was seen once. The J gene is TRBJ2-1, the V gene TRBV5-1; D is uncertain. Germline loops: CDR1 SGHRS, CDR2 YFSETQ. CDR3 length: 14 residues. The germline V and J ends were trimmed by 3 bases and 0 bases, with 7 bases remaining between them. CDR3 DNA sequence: TGCGCCAGCAGCTCTACTAACTCCTACAATGAGCAGTTCTTC. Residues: CASSSTNSYNEQFF.

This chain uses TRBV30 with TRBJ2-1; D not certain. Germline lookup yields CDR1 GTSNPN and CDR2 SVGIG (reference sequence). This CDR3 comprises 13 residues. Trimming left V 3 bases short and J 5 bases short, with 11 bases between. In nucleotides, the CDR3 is TGTGCCTGGAGGAGGCGGAGAAACAATGAGCAGTTCTTC. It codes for CAWRRRRNNEQFF.

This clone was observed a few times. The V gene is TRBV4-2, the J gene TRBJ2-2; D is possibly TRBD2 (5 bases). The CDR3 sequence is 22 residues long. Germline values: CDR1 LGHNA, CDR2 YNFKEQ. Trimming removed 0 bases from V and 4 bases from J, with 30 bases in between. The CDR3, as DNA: TGTGCCAGCAGCCAAGATCGGGGTGGACCGCACTTCAACCCTGCGGGCACCGGGGAGCTGTTTTTT. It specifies CASSQDRGGPHFNPAGTGELFF.